The rows below give T cell receptor beta chains drawn from one sample of a study of blood T cells in healthy people across ages. TCRdb re-called the 5' RACE reads with MiXCR, one entry per CDR3 protein. In the table there are roughly 1.9 million distinct CDR3 sequences, roughly two fifths of which are singletons. The sample taken for sequencing was blood. All receptors come from a human donor in good health. Each CDR3 is given with its conserved first and last residue. Fields, in order: CDR3 DNA, CDR3 protein, V gene, clone size, D gene, J gene. The D gene is left open where the match is weak. Some rows mark clone size as missing; the rest say once, few, many or name a class of expanded clone.

TGCAGTGCTAGATGGGGGCGCGAGCAGTACTTC CSARWGREQYF TRBV20-1 few . TRBJ2-7
TGTGCCAGCAGCTTAGACAGGTCGGTCAATGAGCAGTTCTTC CASSLDRSVNEQFF TRBV7-9 . . TRBJ2-1
TGTGCCAGCAGCCCTTGGGACAGTAGCTACGAGCAGTACTTC CASSPWDSSYEQYF TRBV9 many TRBD1 TRBJ2-7
TGTGCCAGCAGCTTAAGTGCAGCGGGGGATAGCTCCTACAATGAGCAGTTCTTC CASSLSAAGDSSYNEQFF TRBV7-2 . TRBD2 TRBJ2-1
TGTGCCAGTACCGCTCCCAATCTTATCTGGAACACTGAAGCTTTCTTT CASTAPNLIWNTEAFF TRBV19 . . TRBJ1-1
TGTGCCAGCTCACCAGGATTAGGGGGCAATCAGCCCCAGCATTTT CASSPGLGGNQPQHF TRBV18 . . TRBJ1-5
TGTGCCAGCAGTGGAACACCCTTTGGCAGAATACCCTACGAGCAGTACTTC CASSGTPFGRIPYEQYF TRBV27 few . TRBJ2-7
TGTGCCACCTCTCAAGGGGACCAAGAGACCCAGTACTTC CATSQGDQETQYF TRBV15 . . TRBJ2-5
TGTGCCAGCTCACCACAACAGGGGGTATCCTACGAGCAGTACTTC CASSPQQGVSYEQYF TRBV18 . TRBD1 TRBJ2-7
TGCGCCAGCAGCCAAGATATGAGGGGCTATAGCTACACCTTC CASSQDMRGYSYTF TRBV4-3 . . TRBJ1-2
TGTGCCAGCGGGAGGGTTCTTACTGAAGCTTTCTTT CASGRVLTEAFF TRBV6-5 few . TRBJ1-1
TGCAGCGTTGAAACAATAGCGGGGGGGCGTGAGCAGTTCTTC CSVETIAGGREQFF TRBV29-1 many TRBD2 TRBJ2-1
TGTGCCAGCAGCTTTGGGTTACCCGGGGGCCGCTATGGCTACACCTTC CASSFGLPGGRYGYTF TRBV5-6 . . TRBJ1-2
TGTGCCTGGAGTGCATCTTACGAGCAGTACTTC CAWSASYEQYF TRBV30 few . TRBJ2-7
TGCAGCGTTCTATCGCCGAACGCCGGGGAGCTGTTTTTT CSVLSPNAGELFF TRBV29-1 . . TRBJ2-2
TGCGCCAGCAGCCAAGATCATCAGGGGCCAAGCTCCTACAATGAGCAGTTCTTC CASSQDHQGPSSYNEQFF TRBV4-3 . . TRBJ2-1
TGTGCCAGCAGCTCGGCCGGGACTAGCGGGGAGGATGAGCAGTTCTTC CASSSAGTSGEDEQFF TRBV7-2 few TRBD2 TRBJ2-1
TGCGCCAGCAGCTTAGGACTGACGAACCGCTATGGCTACACCTTC CASSLGLTNRYGYTF TRBV5-1 . . TRBJ1-2
TGTGCCAGCAGCCCCGGGGTAAGGGAGGGTACTGAAGCTTTCTTT CASSPGVREGTEAFF TRBV9 . . TRBJ1-1
TGTGCCAGCAGTCGGGACAGGTTCACTGAAGCTTTCTTT CASSRDRFTEAFF TRBV7-2 few TRBD1 TRBJ1-1
TGTGCCAGCGTACTTTGGGGGGGAGCCACAGATACGCAGTATTTT CASVLWGGATDTQYF TRBV5-8 few TRBD2 TRBJ2-3
TGCAGTGCTAGAGATCGCCTGGGCTGCGACGAGCAGTACTTC CSARDRLGCDEQYF TRBV20-1 . . TRBJ2-7
TGTGCCAGCAGTTTTTTTCGGGGGGCTACACAAGCCTACGAGCAGTACTTC CASSFFRGATQAYEQYF TRBV12-3/TRBV12-4 . . TRBJ2-7
TGCGCCAGCATGTTGGGGCACATGAACACTGAAGCTTTCTTT CASMLGHMNTEAFF TRBV5-1 few . TRBJ1-1
TGCGCCAGCACTGAGGGACACCTTACGAACACCGGGGAGCTGTTTTTT CASTEGHLTNTGELFF TRBV5-1 . . TRBJ2-2
TGCAGTGCTAGAGATTTGACAGCGACGTTCTACGAGCAGTACTTC CSARDLTATFYEQYF TRBV20-1 few . TRBJ2-7
TGCAGTGCTAGAGCCCGGGGGGGACTAGCGGGTTACTCCTACGAGCAGTACTTC CSARARGGLAGYSYEQYF TRBV20-1 . TRBD2 TRBJ2-7
TGTGCCACCAGCAGAGTGAGGGAATCGACGAAAAACATTCAGTACTTC CATSRVRESTKNIQYF TRBV15 . . TRBJ2-4
TGTGCCAGCAGTCTTACAGATTCGCAGTATTTT CASSLTDSQYF TRBV2 . . TRBJ2-3
TGCAGCGGCCACGGGACGGAGAATGAAAAACTGTTTTTT CSGHGTENEKLFF TRBV29-1 . . TRBJ1-4
TGCGCCAGCAGCTTCGTCGGGACAGGGGAACAAACGTACTTC CASSFVGTGEQTYF TRBV5-1 . TRBD1 TRBJ2-5
TGTGCCAGCAAAAATTCCTTGGGCACAGATACGCAGTATTTT CASKNSLGTDTQYF TRBV6-5 few . TRBJ2-3
TGTGCCAGCTCACCAGAGATGGGGAATGAAAAACTGTTTTTT CASSPEMGNEKLFF TRBV18 . . TRBJ1-4
TGCAGTGCTCAACGGGCAGTGGGGTCGCGAGGCTACACCTTC CSAQRAVGSRGYTF TRBV20-1 . . TRBJ1-2
TGTGCCAGCAGTGTATCCGGGGGGCTCCAGACGGAGACCCAGTACTTC CASSVSGGLQTETQYF TRBV7-9 . . TRBJ2-5
TGTGCTAGTGGTCGGGACACCTACTACGAGCAGTACTTC CASGRDTYYEQYF TRBV12-5 few . TRBJ2-7
TGCGCCAGCAGCCAAGTGGGGACAGGGGGTAGGTGGTTGGCAGATACGCAGTATTTT CASSQVGTGGRWLADTQYF TRBV4-3 . TRBD1 TRBJ2-3
TGTGCCAGCAGCCCGTCTCTGTTCGGGGAGCGGTTTTTT CASSPSLFGERFF TRBV7-2 . . TRBJ2-2
TGTGCCAGCAGCGCCCATGCGGGGGAGACCCAGTACTTC CASSAHAGETQYF TRBV5-5 . . TRBJ2-5
TGTGCCAGCAGCCGGCGCGGGACAGGGGGTGAAAAACTGTTTTTT CASSRRGTGGEKLFF TRBV2 . TRBD1 TRBJ1-4
TGTGCCAGCAGCTTTTTCGCGGGGGGGCCTCGGGAGACCCAGTACTTC CASSFFAGGPRETQYF TRBV7-6 . TRBD2 TRBJ2-5
TGTGCCAGCAGCGTAGGGGCAGGATACCAAGAGACCCAGTACTTC CASSVGAGYQETQYF TRBV9 . . TRBJ2-5
TGTGCCATCATGGCCCACACGGGGTACAATGAGCAGTTCTTC CAIMAHTGYNEQFF TRBV10-3 few . TRBJ2-1
TGTGCCAGCAGTCGACAGGAATCTCAGCCCCAGCATTTT CASSRQESQPQHF TRBV12-3/TRBV12-4 . . TRBJ1-5
TGCAGCGTTGACTTGCAGCGATTTAACTATGGCTACACCTTC CSVDLQRFNYGYTF TRBV29-1 . . TRBJ1-2
TGTGCCAGCAGCTTACGCGGGGGGGCCCCAGAGACCCAGTACTTC CASSLRGGAPETQYF TRBV12-3/TRBV12-4 many TRBD2 TRBJ2-5
TGCAGTGCTAGAGATTTTCGGGTGACAGATACGCAGTATTTT CSARDFRVTDTQYF TRBV20-1 few . TRBJ2-3
TGCGCCAGCAGCTTGAGCGGGGGAGTACACAATGAGCAGTTCTTC CASSLSGGVHNEQFF TRBV5-1 few TRBD2 TRBJ2-1
TGTGCCAGCACCGGGACGAGAGACAATGAGCAGTACTTC CASTGTRDNEQYF TRBV6-6 once . TRBJ2-7
TGTGCCAGCAGCCAACCGGACGGCACCTACGAGCAGTACTTC CASSQPDGTYEQYF TRBV14 . . TRBJ2-7
TGCAGTGCCGCAGATCGAGACAGGGACTACGAGCAGTACTTC CSAADRDRDYEQYF TRBV20-1 . TRBD1 TRBJ2-7
TGTGCCAGCAGGACCGGGACAGGGTGGAACTATGGCTACACTTTC CASRTGTGWNYGYTF TRBV6-1 . TRBD1 TRBJ1-2
TGTGCCAGCCACACTAGCGGGGGCTTATCCTACGAGCAGTACTTC CASHTSGGLSYEQYF TRBV7-2 . TRBD2 TRBJ2-7
TGTGCCAGCAGTTACCCCGAGGACAGGAGCTATGGCTACACCTTC CASSYPEDRSYGYTF TRBV6-2/TRBV6-3 . TRBD1 TRBJ1-2